This T cell receptor (beta chain) was obtained from a study of beta chain features in type 1 diabetes. Germline assignment: CDR1 SGHAT and CDR2 FQNNGV. The CDR3 is 14 amino acids. Trimming took off 5 bases at V and 4 bases at J, with 14 bases between the two ends. Of the isolated RNA, all was reverse transcribed, and so the sequenced material was expressed TCRB transcripts. The repertoire was sequenced with immunoSEQ multiplex PCR; TCRdb's copy has only in-frame clones and lacks some. The data show roughly 300,000 clones, with 12% to 15% seen just once and under 8.5% held by the top ten. A word on this clone: Its antigen is not identified.

Study observations and caveats: TCRB CDR3s were moderately but significantly shorter in Type 1 diabetes patients in all four CD4+ subsets. Healthy donors had naive, central memory and Treg TCRB repertoires that appeared less similar than those seen among patients.

The sequenced sample was central memory CD4+ T cells from blood. This chain joins TRBV11-2 and TRBJ1-1; TRBD1 might be the D (5 bases). This sequence originates from a young man in good health. The CDR3 DNA reads TGTGCCAGCAGCGCCGGCGGGGCGGGCACTGAAGCTTTCTTT. It is translated as CASSAGGAGTEAFF.